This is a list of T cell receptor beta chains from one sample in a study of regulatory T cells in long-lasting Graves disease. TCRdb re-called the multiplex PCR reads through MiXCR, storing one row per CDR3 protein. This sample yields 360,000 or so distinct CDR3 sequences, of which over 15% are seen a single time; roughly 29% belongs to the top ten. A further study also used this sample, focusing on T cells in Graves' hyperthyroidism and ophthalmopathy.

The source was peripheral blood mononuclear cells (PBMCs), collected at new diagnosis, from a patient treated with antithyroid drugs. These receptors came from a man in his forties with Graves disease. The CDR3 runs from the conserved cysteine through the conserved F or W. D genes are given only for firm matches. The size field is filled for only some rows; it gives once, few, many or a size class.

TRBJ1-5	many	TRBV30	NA	TGTGCCTGGAGTGCCGGGGAATCTCAGCCCCAGCATTTT	CAWSAGESQPQHF
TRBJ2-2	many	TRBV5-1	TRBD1	TGCGCCAGCAGCCAGCCCAGGCGGTTGACCGGGACAGGGTTCTTGAACACCGGGGAGCTGTTTTTT	CASSQPRRLTGTGFLNTGELFF
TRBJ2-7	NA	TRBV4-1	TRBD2	TGCGCCAGCAGCCAAGAAAGCGGGGGGGCCTACGAGCAGTACTTC	CASSQESGGAYEQYF
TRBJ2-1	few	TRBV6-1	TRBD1	TGTGCCAGCAGTGGCGGGACAGGGACGGGCTACAATGAGCAGTTCTTC	CASSGGTGTGYNEQFF
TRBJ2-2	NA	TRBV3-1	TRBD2	TGTGCCAGCAGCCCCCCTCCGGGGGGGCTCGCCGGGGAGCTGTTTTTT	CASSPPPGGLAGELFF
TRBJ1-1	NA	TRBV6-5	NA	TGTGCCAGCAGTTACGGTGGGGAGACAACAAAGAACACTGAAGCTTTCTTT	CASSYGGETTKNTEAFF
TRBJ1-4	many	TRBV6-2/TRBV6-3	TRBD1	TGTGCCAGCAGTGAAGTCGACAGGGGTTATAATGAAAAACTGTTTTTT	CASSEVDRGYNEKLFF
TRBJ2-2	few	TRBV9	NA	TGTGCCAGCAGCGTAGTATACGGGAAGGGGACCGGGGAGCTGTTTTTT	CASSVVYGKGTGELFF
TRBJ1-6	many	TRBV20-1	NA	TGCAGTGCTAGGTCAGGGGAGGTATCACCCCTCCACTTT	CSARSGEVSPLHF
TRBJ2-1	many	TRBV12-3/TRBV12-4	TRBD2	TGTGCCAGCAGTTTCCCCCGCGGGGGAACCTACAATGAGCAGTTCTTC	CASSFPRGGTYNEQFF
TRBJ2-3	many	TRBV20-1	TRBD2	TGCAGTGCCAGGCGACTAGCGGTCCCAGATACGCAGTATTTT	CSARRLAVPDTQYF
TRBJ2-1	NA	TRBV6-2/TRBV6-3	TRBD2	TGTGTCACAGCAGGTGGGAGCGGGGGGTACCCCTACAATGAGCAGTTCTTC	CVTAGGSGGYPYNEQFF
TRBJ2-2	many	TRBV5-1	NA	TGCGCCAGCAGCTTGGACCCCGGGACGGGGAACACCGGGGAGCTGTTTTTT	CASSLDPGTGNTGELFF
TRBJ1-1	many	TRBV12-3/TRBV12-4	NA	TGTGCCAGCATGCATCGGGGTTTGAACACTGAAGCTTTCTTT	CASMHRGLNTEAFF
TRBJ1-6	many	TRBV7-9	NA	TGTGCCAGCAGCTTAGAACAGCCCTCTGCGAATTCACCCCTCCACTTT	CASSLEQPSANSPLHF
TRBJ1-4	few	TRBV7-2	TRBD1	TGTGCCAGCAGCTTAAGGGGGCTGGGTAATGAAAAACTGTTTTTT	CASSLRGLGNEKLFF
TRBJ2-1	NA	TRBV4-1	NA	TGCGCCAGCAGCCGAGGGGCGGGTGGCTACAATGAGCAGTTCTTC	CASSRGAGGYNEQFF
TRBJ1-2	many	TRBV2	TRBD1	TGTGCCAGCAGTGCCAGCAGGGGGCATGGCTACACCTTC	CASSASRGHGYTF
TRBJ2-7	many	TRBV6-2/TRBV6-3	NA	TGTGCCAGCAGTTACTCGGTGACCAGTAGGGACGAGCAGTACTTC	CASSYSVTSRDEQYF
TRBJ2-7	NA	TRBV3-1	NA	TGTGCCAGCAGCCAAAGACCGGGCGAGCAGTACTTC	CASSQRPGEQYF
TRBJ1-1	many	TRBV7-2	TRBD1	TGTGCCAGCAGCCCTGGCAGGGGGCCCGGTACTGAAGCTTTCTTT	CASSPGRGPGTEAFF
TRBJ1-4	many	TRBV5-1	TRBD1	TGCGCCAGCAGCAGGGGGACAGGCCCAGATGAAAAACTGTTTTTT	CASSRGTGPDEKLFF
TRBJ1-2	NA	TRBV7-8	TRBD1	TGTGCCAGCAGCCTACCCGGGACAGGGGGCGGAAGAGGGTATGGCTACACCTTC	CASSLPGTGGGRGYGYTF
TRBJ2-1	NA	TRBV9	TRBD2	TGTGCCAGCAGCGTCGGGGGGGGGCCCTCCTACAATGAGCAGTTCTTC	CASSVGGGPSYNEQFF
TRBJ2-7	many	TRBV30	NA	TGTGCCTGGAAACGTGGGTACGAGCAGTACTTC	CAWKRGYEQYF
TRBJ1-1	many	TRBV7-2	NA	TGTGCCAGCAGCTTACTGGGGGGTCCGTCACTGATCGCTTTCTTT	CASSLLGGPSLIAFF
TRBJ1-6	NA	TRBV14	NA	TGTGCCAGCAGCCAAGATTTCGCCAGGGGAAATTCACCCCTCCACTTT	CASSQDFARGNSPLHF
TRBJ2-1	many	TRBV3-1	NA	TGTGCCAGCAGCCAAGAATGGTCGGGGGCCCCCTCCTACAATGAGCAGTTCTTC	CASSQEWSGAPSYNEQFF
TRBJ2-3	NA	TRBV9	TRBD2	TGTGCCAGCAGCGGGACTAGCGGTGGGGTTCATACGCAGTATTTT	CASSGTSGGVHTQYF
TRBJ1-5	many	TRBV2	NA	TGTGCCAGCATGGAAGGGGTCAGATACAATCAGCCCCAGCATTTT	CASMEGVRYNQPQHF
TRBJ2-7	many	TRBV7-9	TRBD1	TGTGCCAGCAGCCCCGGGACAGGGTTAGGGGAGCAGTACTTC	CASSPGTGLGEQYF
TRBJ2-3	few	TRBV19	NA	TGTGCCAGTACCCCCGATGCAGGGAAAGGGGCGCAGTATTTT	CASTPDAGKGAQYF
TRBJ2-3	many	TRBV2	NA	TGTGCCAGCCTATCTACCGGGACACACGATACGCAGTATTTT	CASLSTGTHDTQYF
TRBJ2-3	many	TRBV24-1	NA	TGTGCCACCAGTCTAGGGGCGAGTGCAGATACGCAGTATTTT	CATSLGASADTQYF
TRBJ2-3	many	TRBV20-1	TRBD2	TGCAGTGCTAGAGATCCCCTTGCGGGGGCAGATACGCAGTATTTT	CSARDPLAGADTQYF
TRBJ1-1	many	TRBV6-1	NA	TGTGCCAGCAGCCGAGACAGGAACACTGAAGCTTTCTTT	CASSRDRNTEAFF
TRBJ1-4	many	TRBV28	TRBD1	TGTGCCAGCAGTTCGGGACAGGGTCAAAAACTGTTTTTT	CASSSGQGQKLFF
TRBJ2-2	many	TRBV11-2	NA	TGTGCCAGCAGCTTAGAGTTTCGGGTAGCCCGGGCCGGGGAGCTGTTTTTT	CASSLEFRVARAGELFF
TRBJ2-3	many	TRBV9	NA	TGTGCCAGCAGCGTAGAGGGGGGAGGGACAGTCAGCTCGGATACGCAGTATTTT	CASSVEGGGTVSSDTQYF
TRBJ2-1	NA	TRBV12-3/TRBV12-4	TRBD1	TGTGCCAGCAGTCAGGACAGGGGTATCTACAATGAGCAGTTCTTC	CASSQDRGIYNEQFF
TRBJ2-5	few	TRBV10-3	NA	TGTGCCATCAGTGAGTCTAAGGGACGGCTTACCCAGTACTTC	CAISESKGRLTQYF
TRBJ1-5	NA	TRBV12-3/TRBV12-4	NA	TGTGCCAGCAGTTTAGTGGGGGCGCGTACTCAGCCCCAGCATTTT	CASSLVGARTQPQHF